This is a list of T cell receptor beta chains from one sample in a study of T-cell memory formation after mild COVID-19. A single record per CDR3 protein comes from TCRdb applying MiXCR to the 5' RACE reads. The sample consists of approximately 150,000 distinct CDR3 sequences, 15% to 20% of them appearing once. Material for sequencing was PBMCs or a T cell subset sorted from them (not recorded which). These receptors came from an adult woman who had mild COVID-19 (a few samples of this study predate the infection). Cell type and time point are not known. Both conserved end residues are part of each CDR3. A D gene is named only where the DNA matches it firmly. The size field is filled for only some rows; it gives once, few, many or a size class.

J: TRBJ2-3
D: .
V: TRBV7-3
size: few
DNA: TGTGCCAGCAGCCTCGGGGTTAGCACAGATACGCAGTATTTT
CDR3: CASSLGVSTDTQYF

J: TRBJ2-3
D: .
V: TRBV20-1
size: few
DNA: TGCAGTGCTAGACCCCCGGGTTACTTGATGGGCACAGATACGCAGTATTTT
CDR3: CSARPPGYLMGTDTQYF

J: TRBJ2-2
D: .
V: TRBV12-3/TRBV12-4
size: .
DNA: TGTGCCAGCAGTCTTCTCGGGAACACCGGGGAGCTGTTTTTT
CDR3: CASSLLGNTGELFF

J: TRBJ1-2
D: .
V: TRBV12-3/TRBV12-4
size: few
DNA: TGTGCCAGCAGTTTGGGGCGAGAGTATGGCTACACCTTC
CDR3: CASSLGREYGYTF

J: TRBJ1-1
D: .
V: TRBV7-6
size: .
DNA: TGTGCCAGCAGCGTAACAGCAACAAACACTGAAGCTTTCTTT
CDR3: CASSVTATNTEAFF

J: TRBJ2-7
D: TRBD1
V: TRBV5-1
size: few
DNA: TGCGCCAGCAGCGGTGGGGACAGGGCCTACGAGCAGTACTTC
CDR3: CASSGGDRAYEQYF

J: TRBJ2-5
D: .
V: TRBV24-1
size: few
DNA: TGTGCCACCAGTGAAAATGACAGGGAGACCCAGTACTTC
CDR3: CATSENDRETQYF

J: TRBJ2-1
D: .
V: TRBV7-9
size: few
DNA: TGTGCCAGCAGCTCCTACAGGGGAGGCCGCAATGAGCAGTTCTTC
CDR3: CASSSYRGGRNEQFF

J: TRBJ2-2
D: TRBD1
V: TRBV24-1
size: .
DNA: TGTGCCACCAGTGACAGATACTACGGGACAGGGACCACCGGGGAGCTGTTTTTT
CDR3: CATSDRYYGTGTTGELFF

J: TRBJ2-2
D: .
V: TRBV12-3/TRBV12-4
size: .
DNA: TGTGCCAGCAGGCCCGAGTTTCGGACCGGGGAGCTGTTTTTT
CDR3: CASRPEFRTGELFF

J: TRBJ1-1
D: .
V: TRBV5-1
size: .
DNA: TGCGCCAGCAGCTTGGATACGGACACTGAAGCTTTCTTT
CDR3: CASSLDTDTEAFF

J: TRBJ2-1
D: .
V: TRBV12-3/TRBV12-4
size: .
DNA: TGTGCCAGCGTCGGGGTGGACAATGAGCAGTTCTTC
CDR3: CASVGVDNEQFF

J: TRBJ1-2
D: TRBD1
V: TRBV7-3
size: .
DNA: TGTGCCAGCAGCTTAAATTCCCCCGGGACAGGGCAAGGCTACACCTTC
CDR3: CASSLNSPGTGQGYTF

J: TRBJ2-3
D: .
V: TRBV6-2/TRBV6-3
size: few
DNA: TGTGCCAGCAGTTTCGGGGAGAAGGACTTAGATACGCAGTATTTT
CDR3: CASSFGEKDLDTQYF

J: TRBJ2-1
D: TRBD1
V: TRBV10-1
size: few
DNA: TGCGCCAGCAGTGAAGATCTGGGACAGATGACCCTGAGCTCCTACAATGAGCAGTTCTTC
CDR3: CASSEDLGQMTLSSYNEQFF

J: TRBJ2-1
D: .
V: TRBV5-1
size: many
DNA: TGCGCCAGCAGCTCGCGACTAGTCGGCTCCTACAATGAGCAGTTCTTC
CDR3: CASSSRLVGSYNEQFF

J: TRBJ1-5
D: .
V: TRBV20-1
size: .
DNA: TGCAGTGCTCCACGGACAGTAAATAGCAATCAGCCCCAGCATTTT
CDR3: CSAPRTVNSNQPQHF

J: TRBJ2-1
D: .
V: TRBV11-3
size: many
DNA: TGTGCCAGCAGCCCGTCGGGGGATCTCTACAATGAGCAGTTCTTC
CDR3: CASSPSGDLYNEQFF

J: TRBJ2-3
D: TRBD1
V: TRBV7-9
size: .
DNA: TGTGCCAGCAGCTTTCGGACAGGGGGACGCACAGATACGCAGTATTTT
CDR3: CASSFRTGGRTDTQYF

J: TRBJ1-2
D: .
V: TRBV2
size: many
DNA: TGTGCCAGCAGTCCGGGACGGAACTATGGCTACACCTTC
CDR3: CASSPGRNYGYTF

J: TRBJ1-1
D: .
V: TRBV20-1
size: .
DNA: TGCAGTGCTAGTCGGGGCGACACTGAAGCTTTCTTT
CDR3: CSASRGDTEAFF

J: TRBJ1-1
D: .
V: TRBV7-3
size: few
DNA: TGTGCCAGCAGCTTATCCGCGGGAAGGACTGAAGCTTTCTTT
CDR3: CASSLSAGRTEAFF

J: TRBJ2-3
D: TRBD1
V: TRBV5-1
size: .
DNA: TGCGCCAGCAGCATCCTCCGGGACAGCCCTAGCACAGATACGCAGTATTTT
CDR3: CASSILRDSPSTDTQYF

J: TRBJ1-1
D: .
V: TRBV6-5
size: .
DNA: TGTGCCAGCGCTAGTTTTGACATTTCTTTCGAAGCTTTCTTT
CDR3: CASASFDISFEAFF

J: TRBJ2-2
D: .
V: TRBV7-6
size: .
DNA: TGTGCCAGCAGCTCCTCGGGACGGGTCCTTACCGGGGAGCTGTTTTTT
CDR3: CASSSSGRVLTGELFF

J: TRBJ2-5
D: .
V: TRBV20-1
size: .
DNA: TGCAGTGCTAGATCGGGGGGCCAAATGGGGACCCAGTACTTC
CDR3: CSARSGGQMGTQYF

J: TRBJ2-1
D: .
V: TRBV20-1
size: .
DNA: TGCAGTGCCACCCAAGAGGAGCAGTTCTTC
CDR3: CSATQEEQFF

J: TRBJ2-1
D: TRBD2
V: TRBV7-2
size: .
DNA: TGTGCCAGCAGCCCGCAGGGGCCTAGCGGGACTTCCAGCTCCTACAATGAGCAGTTCTTC
CDR3: CASSPQGPSGTSSSYNEQFF

J: TRBJ2-7
D: .
V: TRBV7-8
size: few
DNA: TGTGCCAGCAGCTTAGGGGCCGTCAGGAGAGGTTACCAGTACGAGCAGTACTTC
CDR3: CASSLGAVRRGYQYEQYF

J: TRBJ2-5
D: .
V: TRBV24-1
size: .
DNA: TGTGCCACCAGTTCTAAGGGGAAGACGGAGACCCAGTACTTC
CDR3: CATSSKGKTETQYF

J: TRBJ1-1
D: .
V: TRBV5-1
size: few
DNA: TGCGCCAGCAGCTTGATTCGGGACATCACCCCAGCTTTCTTT
CDR3: CASSLIRDITPAFF

J: TRBJ2-3
D: .
V: TRBV9
size: few
DNA: TGTGCCAGCAGCGTAGTTAGCGGCCACACAGATACGCAGTATTTT
CDR3: CASSVVSGHTDTQYF

J: TRBJ2-1
D: TRBD1
V: TRBV11-2
size: .
DNA: TGTGCCAGCAGCCCGATCGGGACAGGAAGTTTCTTC
CDR3: CASSPIGTGSFF

J: TRBJ1-2
D: .
V: TRBV12-3/TRBV12-4
size: few
DNA: TGTGCCAGCAGTTTAGCCGGGACTGTTAACTATGGCTACACCTTC
CDR3: CASSLAGTVNYGYTF

J: TRBJ2-3
D: TRBD2
V: TRBV4-1
size: few
DNA: TGCGCCAGCAGCAAACCTCTAGCGGGGCTCACAGATACGCAGTATTTT
CDR3: CASSKPLAGLTDTQYF